Listed below are T cell receptor beta chains from one sample, sequenced in a study of PD-1 blockade in classical Hodgkin lymphoma. The repertoire was sequenced with immunoSEQ multiplex PCR; TCRdb's copy has only in-frame clones and lacks some. The repertoire holds about 21,000 clones, with about 80% as singletons. This sample comprised peripheral blood mononuclear cells (PBMCs), obtained before the fourth cycle of nivolumab. These receptors originate from a human donor with classical Hodgkin lymphoma. Each CDR3 is given with its conserved first and last residue. The D gene is left open where the match is weak. A row's size may be missing; if present it is once, few, many or a size class.

13	TRBJ2-3	-	-	TRBV19	CASSKASTDTQYF	TGTGCCAGTAGTAAAGCTAGCACAGATACGCAGTATTTT
11	TRBJ2-7	-	TRBD2	TRBV6-5	CASSYGGREHF	TGTGCCAGCAGTTACGGCGGGAGGGAACACTTC
14	TRBJ2-3	-	TRBD2	TRBV5-1	CASSFSGGTDTQYF	TGCGCCAGCAGCTTTAGCGGGGGCACAGATACGCAGTATTTT
15	TRBJ2-6	-	-	TRBV15	CATSPSGAGANVLTF	TGTGCCACCAGCCCCTCAGGGGCTGGGGCCAACGTCCTGACTTTC
16	TRBJ1-1	-	-	TRBV4-1	CASRFRSDSLDTEAFF	TGCGCCAGCAGGTTTAGATCGGACTCGCTGGACACTGAAGCTTTCTTT
13	TRBJ2-5	-	-	TRBV6-5	CASSYGTTRDQYF	TGTGCCAGCAGTTACGGGACCACCAGGGATCAGTACTTC
14	TRBJ2-5	-	-	TRBV11-2	CASSLLGGQETQYF	TGTGCCAGCAGCCTGCTAGGGGGGCAAGAGACCCAGTACTTC
15	TRBJ1-5	-	-	TRBV7-6	CASSLSGGGNQPQHF	TGTGCCAGCAGCTTGTCTGGGGGGGGCAATCAGCCCCAGCATTTT
16	TRBJ2-7	-	TRBD1	TRBV28	CASSPPPTGWSYEQYF	TGTGCCAGCAGTCCTCCCCCGACAGGGTGGTCCTACGAGCAGTACTTC
17	TRBJ2-5	few	TRBD1	TRBV5-1	CASSLAFVGQGQETQYF	TGCGCCAGCAGCTTGGCCTTTGTGGGACAGGGCCAAGAGACCCAGTACTTC
11	TRBJ2-7	medium-sized	-	TRBV13	CASSLADEQYF	TGTGCCAGCAGCTTAGCGGACGAGCAGTACTTC
16	TRBJ2-3	-	TRBD2	TRBV29-1	CSVESASGSLSDTQYF	TGCAGCGTTGAATCGGCTAGCGGGAGTTTATCGGATACGCAGTATTTT
15	TRBJ1-3	-	-	TRBV7-6	CASSLGRTPGNTIYF	TGTGCCAGCAGCTTAGGCAGAACTCCTGGAAACACCATATATTTT
14	TRBJ2-7	few	-	TRBV27	CASGAGAGSYEQYF	TGTGCCAGCGGCGCGGGGGCAGGCTCCTACGAGCAGTACTTC
17	TRBJ2-3	-	TRBD2	TRBV4-2	CASSQDKLAGRTDTQYF	TGTGCCAGCAGCCAAGATAAGCTAGCGGGACGCACAGATACGCAGTATTTT
16	TRBJ2-7	-	TRBD2	TRBV14	CASSQDHGGRPREQYF	TGTGCCAGCAGCCAAGACCACGGCGGGAGGCCCAGGGAGCAGTACTTC
18	TRBJ2-1	-	-	TRBV10-3	CAISSGIGRRDSYNEQFF	TGTGCCATCAGTAGTGGGATCGGTAGGAGGGACTCCTACAATGAGCAGTTCTTC
13	TRBJ1-3	-	-	TRBV30	CAWESGAGNTIYF	TGTGCCTGGGAGTCAGGGGCTGGAAACACCATATATTTT
13	TRBJ2-3	-	TRBD1	TRBV5-6	CASSSTGTDTQYF	TGTGCCAGCAGCTCGACAGGGACAGATACGCAGTATTTT
13	TRBJ2-7	-	-	TRBV27	CASSSSRGYEQYF	TGTGCCAGCAGCTCGAGCCGGGGGTACGAGCAGTACTTC
12	TRBJ2-2	-	-	TRBV19	CASSGRTGELFF	TGTGCCAGTAGTGGGAGGACCGGGGAGCTGTTTTTT
16	TRBJ2-1	-	TRBD2	TRBV7-2	CASSLVAGGAVGEQFF	TGTGCCAGCAGCTTAGTAGCGGGAGGGGCCGTGGGTGAGCAGTTCTTC
14	TRBJ1-1	few	TRBD1	TRBV7-9	CASTNTQGATEAFF	TGTGCCAGCACCAATACCCAGGGGGCCACTGAAGCTTTCTTT
13	TRBJ2-7	-	-	TRBV6-5	CASSLDKTYEQYF	TGTGCCAGCAGCCTCGACAAGACCTACGAGCAGTACTTC
19	TRBJ2-7	-	TRBD2	TRBV5-5	CASSLAPGTSGGSFYEQYF	TGTGCCAGCAGCTTGGCCCCCGGGACTAGCGGGGGATCCTTCTACGAGCAGTACTTC
14	TRBJ2-7	once	-	TRBV2	CASSEPGATYEQYF	TGTGCCAGCAGTGAGCCAGGGGCCACCTACGAGCAGTACTTC
13	TRBJ2-7	-	-	TRBV7-9	CASSFVSSYEQYF	TGTGCCAGCAGCTTCGTATCATCCTACGAGCAGTACTTC
11	TRBJ2-7	-	-	TRBV28	CASSSQAGEVF	TGTGCCAGCAGTTCCCAGGCAGGGGAGGTCTTC
14	TRBJ2-7	-	-	TRBV28	CASIGGGTDYEQYF	TGTGCCAGCATCGGAGGAGGGACGGACTACGAGCAGTACTTC
17	TRBJ2-1	-	-	TRBV27	CASSLADFYTAYNEQFF	TGTGCCAGCAGTCTGGCGGACTTCTATACCGCCTACAATGAGCAGTTCTTC
17	TRBJ2-1	-	TRBD2	TRBV7-2	CASRPSGRALASNEQFF	TGTGCCAGCAGGCCTAGCGGGAGGGCCCTAGCCTCCAATGAGCAGTTCTTC
15	TRBJ2-3	-	-	TRBV5-1	CASSLGSGSTDTQYF	TGCGCCAGCAGCTTGGGGAGCGGGAGCACAGATACGCAGTATTTT
14	TRBJ2-7	few	-	TRBV15	CATSSFSGAYEQYF	TGTGCCACCAGCAGTTTTTCGGGAGCCTACGAGCAGTACTTC
14	TRBJ2-7	-	-	TRBV2	CASSPGLWSYEQYF	TGTGCCAGCAGCCCCGGGTTGTGGTCCTACGAGCAGTACTTC
13	TRBJ2-7	-	TRBD1	TRBV6-6	CASSLGQSYEQYF	TGTGCCAGCAGTTTGGGACAGTCCTACGAGCAGTACTTC
14	TRBJ2-3	-	-	TRBV5-1	CASSLPGVSDTQYF	TGCGCCAGCAGCTTGCCGGGAGTCTCAGATACGCAGTATTTT
14	TRBJ2-2	-	TRBD1	TRBV9	CASNGQGNTGELFF	TGTGCCAGCAACGGACAGGGTAACACCGGGGAGCTGTTTTTT
10	TRBJ1-2	-	-	TRBV29-1	CSVPDSPYTF	TGCAGCGTTCCGGACAGTCCCTACACCTTC
13	TRBJ1-2	medium-sized	-	TRBV4-1	CASSHRGNEGYTF	TGCGCCAGCAGCCACCGGGGGAATGAGGGCTACACCTTC
15	TRBJ2-5	-	-	TRBV11-2	CASSFGDRNQETQYF	TGTGCCAGCAGCTTCGGGGATCGGAACCAAGAGACCCAGTACTTC
15	TRBJ1-5	-	-	TRBV7-6	CASKPWGNPNQPQHF	TGTGCCAGCAAACCATGGGGTAATCCAAATCAGCCCCAGCATTTT
16	TRBJ2-2	-	-	TRBV5-4	CASSLSAAENTGELFF	TGTGCCAGCAGCTTGTCTGCGGCAGAGAACACCGGGGAGCTGTTTTTT
17	TRBJ2-1	-	-	TRBV25-1	CASSAFWATSSYNEQFF	TGTGCCAGCAGTGCATTCTGGGCCACGAGCTCCTACAATGAGCAGTTCTTC